This paragraph covers one T cell receptor (beta chain) sequence. The data stem from a study of control samples from healthy donors and cancer patients. Profiled with immunoSEQ multiplex PCR; TCRdb holds only in-frame clones, not every one. The sample contains some 44,000 clones, 70% to 75% of which appear only once. Looked up from germline, CDR1 is SGHDN and CDR2 is FVKESK. CDR3 size: 16 residues. V dropped 2 bases and J dropped 5 bases, with 18 bases sitting between them. This chain uses TRBV14 with TRBJ2-5, with a weak D call TRBD2 (6 bases). Sequences were obtained from formalin-fixed, paraffin-embedded tissue. This sequence originates from a male donor with melanoma. CDR3 amino acids: CASSQLPGRERETQYF. The CDR3 DNA reads TGTGCCAGCAGCCAATTACCGGGACGGGAGAGGGAGACCCAGTACTTC.